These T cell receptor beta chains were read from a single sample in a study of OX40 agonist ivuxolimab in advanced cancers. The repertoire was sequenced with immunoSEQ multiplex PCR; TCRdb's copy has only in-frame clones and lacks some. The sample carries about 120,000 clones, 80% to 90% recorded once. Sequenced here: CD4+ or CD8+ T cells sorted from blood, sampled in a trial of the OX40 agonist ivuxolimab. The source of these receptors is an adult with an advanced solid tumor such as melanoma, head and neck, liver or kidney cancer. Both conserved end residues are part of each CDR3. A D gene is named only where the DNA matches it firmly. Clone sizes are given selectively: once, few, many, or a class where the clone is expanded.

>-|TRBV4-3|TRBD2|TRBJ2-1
CASSQGGGGSSYNEQFF
TGCGCCAGCAGCCAAGGCGGCGGGGGGAGCTCCTACAATGAGCAGTTCTTC
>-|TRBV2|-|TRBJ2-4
CASSEEGHKGDIQYF
TGTGCCAGCAGTGAGGAGGGACACAAAGGGGACATTCAGTACTTC
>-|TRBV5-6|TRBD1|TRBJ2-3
CASSSTHVGQGTDTQYF
TGTGCCAGCAGCTCGACTCACGTGGGACAGGGGACAGATACGCAGTATTTT
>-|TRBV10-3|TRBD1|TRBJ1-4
CAITAEGQEREKLFF
TGTGCCATCACCGCGGAAGGACAGGAAAGAGAAAAACTGTTTTTT
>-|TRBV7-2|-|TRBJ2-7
CASSPSYDMTLYEQYF
TGTGCCAGCAGCCCATCCTACGACATGACACTTTACGAGCAGTACTTC
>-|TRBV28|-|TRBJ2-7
CASSSPGNEQYF
TGTGCCAGCAGTAGCCCGGGAAACGAGCAGTACTTC
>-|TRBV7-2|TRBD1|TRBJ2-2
CASSSGQAHTGELFF
TGTGCCAGCAGCTCAGGACAGGCTCACACCGGGGAGCTGTTTTTT
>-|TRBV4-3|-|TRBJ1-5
CASSRDWDPRARDNQPQHF
TGCGCCAGCAGCCGGGACTGGGACCCCAGGGCGAGGGACAATCAGCCCCAGCATTTT
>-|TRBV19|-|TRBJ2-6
CASSTEVSGANVLTF
TGTGCCAGTAGTACAGAGGTTTCTGGGGCCAACGTCCTGACTTTC
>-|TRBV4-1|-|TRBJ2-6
CASSQDLVSGANVLTF
TGCGCCAGCAGCCAAGATCTTGTATCTGGGGCCAACGTCCTGACTTTC
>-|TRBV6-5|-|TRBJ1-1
CASSYGGSPMNTEAFF
TGTGCCAGCAGTTACGGGGGTTCACCCATGAACACTGAAGCTTTCTTT
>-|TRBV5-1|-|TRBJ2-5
CASSYRASRETQYF
TGCGCCAGCAGCTACCGGGCCTCTCGGGAGACCCAGTACTTC
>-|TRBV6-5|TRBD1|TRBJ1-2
CASFRGDQSGHGYTF
TGTGCCAGTTTCAGGGGGGATCAGTCCGGTCATGGCTACACCTTC
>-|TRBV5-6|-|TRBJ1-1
CASSLSGGNAEAFF
TGTGCCAGCAGCTTGAGCGGGGGCAACGCTGAAGCTTTCTTT
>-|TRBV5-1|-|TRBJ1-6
CASSSSVSDNSPLHF
TGCGCCAGCAGTAGTAGTGTTAGCGATAATTCACCCCTCCACTTT
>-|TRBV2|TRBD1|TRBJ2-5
CASSPRYGQGAGETQYF
TGTGCCAGCAGCCCCCGCTATGGCCAGGGGGCTGGGGAGACCCAGTACTTC
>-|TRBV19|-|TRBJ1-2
CASSIEEGGYTF
TGTGCCAGTAGTATAGAGGAGGGAGGCTACACCTTC
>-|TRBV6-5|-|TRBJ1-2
CASSPLGGFRGYTF
TGTGCCAGCAGTCCCCTGGGGGGGTTTCGTGGCTACACCTTC
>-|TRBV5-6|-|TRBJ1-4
CASSLVVGGTNEKLFF
TGTGCCAGCAGCTTGGTGGTGGGGGGAACTAATGAAAAACTGTTTTTT
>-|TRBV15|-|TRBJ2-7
CATSRTGSYEQYF
TGTGCCACCAGCAGGACAGGTTCCTACGAGCAGTACTTC
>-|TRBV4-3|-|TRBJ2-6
CASSLSGVPPGANVLTF
TGCGCCAGCAGCCTGTCCGGGGTACCCCCTGGGGCCAACGTCCTGACTTTC
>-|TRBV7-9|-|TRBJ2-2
CASSLRPSNTGELFF
TGTGCCAGCAGCCTCCGCCCCTCGAACACCGGGGAGCTGTTTTTT
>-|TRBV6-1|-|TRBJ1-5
CASSEYKGNSNQPQHF
TGTGCCAGCAGTGAATACAAGGGGAATAGCAATCAGCCCCAGCATTTT
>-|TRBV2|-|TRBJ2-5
CASSAGLTWETQYF
TGTGCCAGCAGTGCGGGGCTAACCTGGGAGACCCAGTACTTC
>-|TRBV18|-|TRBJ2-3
CASSPRRATDTQYF
TGTGCCAGCTCACCACGTAGGGCCACAGATACGCAGTATTTT
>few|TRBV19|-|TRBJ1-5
CASSIRGQPQHF
TGTGCCAGTAGTATCCGGGGTCAGCCCCAGCATTTT
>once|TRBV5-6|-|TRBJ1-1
CASSLRAGTEAFF
TGTGCCAGCAGCTTGAGGGCCGGGACTGAAGCTTTCTTT
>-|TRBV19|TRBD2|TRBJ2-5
CASSIPSGGTQETQYF
TGTGCCAGTAGTATTCCTAGCGGGGGGACCCAAGAGACCCAGTACTTC
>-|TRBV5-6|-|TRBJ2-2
CASSLSTGELFF
TGTGCCAGCAGCCTCTCTACCGGGGAGCTGTTTTTT
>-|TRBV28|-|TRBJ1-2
CASRMTLGYTF
TGTGCCAGCAGGATGACCTTGGGCTACACCTTC
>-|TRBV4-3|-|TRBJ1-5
CASSQSTAYSNQPQHF
TGCGCCAGCAGCCAGAGCACAGCATATAGCAATCAGCCCCAGCATTTT
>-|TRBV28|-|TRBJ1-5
CASLRTEINQPQHF
TGTGCCAGCTTGCGGACGGAGATCAATCAGCCCCAGCATTTT
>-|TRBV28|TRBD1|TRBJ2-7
CASTPPGQVPKEQYF
TGTGCCAGCACCCCCCCGGGACAGGTCCCCAAGGAGCAGTACTTC
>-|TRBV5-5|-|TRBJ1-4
CASSFEGDRSEKLFF
TGTGCCAGCAGCTTCGAGGGGGATCGATCCGAAAAACTGTTTTTT
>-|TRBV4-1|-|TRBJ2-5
CASSQGSGRMGETQYF
TGCGCCAGCAGCCAAGGAAGTGGAAGGATGGGAGAGACCCAGTACTTC
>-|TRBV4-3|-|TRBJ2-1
CASSQRPGDEQFF
TGCGCCAGCAGCCAACGACCCGGCGATGAGCAGTTCTTC
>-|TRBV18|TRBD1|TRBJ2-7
CASSGQGHYEQYF
TGTGCCAGCTCTGGACAGGGACACTACGAGCAGTACTTC
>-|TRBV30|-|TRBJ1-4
CAWRTGEKLFF
TGTGCCTGGAGAACAGGTGAAAAACTGTTTTTT
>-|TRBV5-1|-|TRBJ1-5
CASSFANLPNQPQHF
TGCGCCAGCAGCTTCGCCAATCTTCCCAATCAGCCCCAGCATTTT
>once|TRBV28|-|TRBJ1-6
CASSLTGQNSPLHF
TGTGCCAGCAGTTTAACAGGGCAGAATTCACCCCTCCACTTT
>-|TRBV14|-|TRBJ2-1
CASSRNGGPAQFF
TGTGCCAGCAGCCGAAACGGGGGCCCAGCGCAGTTCTTC
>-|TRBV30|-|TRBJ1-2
CAWSPGGGYTF
TGTGCCTGGAGCCCGGGGGGTGGCTACACCTTC
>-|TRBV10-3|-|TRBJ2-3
CAIQPDGTFTDTQYF
TGTGCCATCCAACCAGACGGGACGTTCACAGATACGCAGTATTTT
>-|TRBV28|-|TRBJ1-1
CASSPEQTEAFF
TGTGCCAGCAGTCCCGAGCAAACTGAAGCTTTCTTT
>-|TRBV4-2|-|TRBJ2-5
CASSRSPGETQYF
TGTGCCAGCAGCCGATCCCCGGGGGAGACCCAGTACTTC
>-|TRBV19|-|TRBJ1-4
CASSRTAATNEKLFF
TGTGCCAGTAGCCGGACGGCTGCAACTAATGAAAAACTGTTTTTT
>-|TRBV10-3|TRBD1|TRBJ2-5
CATRPQGALWTQYF
TGTGCCACCCGCCCCCAGGGGGCGTTGTGGACCCAGTACTTC
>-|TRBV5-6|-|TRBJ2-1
CASSLGGSNEQFF
TGTGCCAGCAGCTTGGGGGGGTCGAATGAGCAGTTCTTC
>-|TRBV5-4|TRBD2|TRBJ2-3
CASSLRLAGSSTDTQYF
TGTGCCAGCAGCCTCAGACTAGCGGGGTCTAGCACAGATACGCAGTATTTT
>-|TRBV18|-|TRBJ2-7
CASSPQPYEQYF
TGTGCCAGCTCGCCACAGCCCTACGAGCAGTACTTC
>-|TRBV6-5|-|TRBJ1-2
CASSYSTVSGSTF
TGTGCCAGCAGTTACTCGACTGTTTCGGGTTCCACCTTC
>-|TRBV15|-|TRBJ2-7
CATSRGTDPYEQYF
TGTGCCACCAGCAGGGGGACCGATCCCTACGAGCAGTACTTC
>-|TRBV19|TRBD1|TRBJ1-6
CASSITGAGSYNSPLHF
TGTGCCAGTAGTATTACAGGGGCCGGCTCCTATAATTCACCCCTCCACTTT